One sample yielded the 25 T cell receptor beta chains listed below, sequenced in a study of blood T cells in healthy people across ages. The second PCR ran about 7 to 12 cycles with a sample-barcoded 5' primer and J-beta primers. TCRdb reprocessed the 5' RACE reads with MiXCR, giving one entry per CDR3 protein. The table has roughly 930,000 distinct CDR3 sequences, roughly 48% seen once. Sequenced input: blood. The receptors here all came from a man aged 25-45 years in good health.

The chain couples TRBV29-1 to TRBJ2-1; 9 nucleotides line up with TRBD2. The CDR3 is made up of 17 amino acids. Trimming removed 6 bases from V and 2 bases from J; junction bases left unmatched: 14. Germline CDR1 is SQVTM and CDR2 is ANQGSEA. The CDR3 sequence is CSVRAGAGGFAYNEQFF. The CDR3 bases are TGCAGCGTCCGAGCGGGAGCGGGAGGATTTGCCTACAATGAGCAGTTCTTC.

CDR3 nucleotides: TGCGCCAGCAGCCAACTCGGACACGCAGGGACAGATACGCAGTATTTT. This gives the protein CASSQLGHAGTDTQYF. The chain recombines TRBV4-1 with TRBJ2-3; tentatively, D is TRBD1 (5 bases). Trimming shortened V by 2 bases and J by 3 bases, and 15 bases separated the two germline ends. The germline CDR1 and CDR2 sequences are MGHRA and YSYEKL. The CDR3 has 16 residues.

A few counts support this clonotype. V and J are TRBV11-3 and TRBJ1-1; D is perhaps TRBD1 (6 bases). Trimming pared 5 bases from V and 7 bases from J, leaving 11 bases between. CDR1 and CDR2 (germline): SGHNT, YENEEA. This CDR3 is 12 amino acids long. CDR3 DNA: TGTGCCAGCAGCCCTGGACAGCATGAAGCTTTCTTT. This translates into CASSPGQHEAFF.

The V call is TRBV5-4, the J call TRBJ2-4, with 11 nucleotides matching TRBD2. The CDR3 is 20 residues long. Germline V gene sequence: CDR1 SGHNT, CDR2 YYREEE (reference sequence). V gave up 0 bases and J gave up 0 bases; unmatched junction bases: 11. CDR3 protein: CASSLGRTSGGPLAKNIQYF. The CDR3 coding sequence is TGTGCCAGCAGCTTGGGACGAACTAGCGGGGGCCCCCTAGCCAAAAACATTCAGTACTTC.

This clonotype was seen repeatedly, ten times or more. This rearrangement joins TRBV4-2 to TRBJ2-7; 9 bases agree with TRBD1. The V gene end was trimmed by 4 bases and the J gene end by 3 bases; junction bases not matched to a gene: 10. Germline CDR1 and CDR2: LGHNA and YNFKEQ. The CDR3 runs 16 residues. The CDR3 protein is CASSPKFDRGNYEQYF. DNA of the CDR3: TGTGCCAGCAGCCCCAAGTTTGACAGGGGGAACTACGAGCAGTACTTC.

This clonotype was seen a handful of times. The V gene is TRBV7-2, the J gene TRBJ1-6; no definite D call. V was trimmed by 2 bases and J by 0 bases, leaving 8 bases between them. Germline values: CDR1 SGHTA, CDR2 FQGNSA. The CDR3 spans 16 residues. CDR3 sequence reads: CASSLTPTSYNSPLHF. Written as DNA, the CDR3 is TGTGCCAGCAGCTTAACCCCTACCTCCTATAATTCACCCCTCCACTTT.

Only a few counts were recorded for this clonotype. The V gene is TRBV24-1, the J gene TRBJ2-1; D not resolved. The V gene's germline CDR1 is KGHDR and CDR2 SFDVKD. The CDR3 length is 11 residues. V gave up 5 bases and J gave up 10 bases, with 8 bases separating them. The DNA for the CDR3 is TGTGCCACCAGTGCACTCGAAGAGCAGTTCTTC. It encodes CATSALEEQFF.

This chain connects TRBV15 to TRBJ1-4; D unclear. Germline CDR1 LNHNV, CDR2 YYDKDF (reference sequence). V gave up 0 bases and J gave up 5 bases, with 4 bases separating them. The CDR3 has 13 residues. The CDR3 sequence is CATSRDQNEKLFF. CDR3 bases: TGTGCCACCAGCAGAGACCAGAATGAAAAACTGTTTTTT.

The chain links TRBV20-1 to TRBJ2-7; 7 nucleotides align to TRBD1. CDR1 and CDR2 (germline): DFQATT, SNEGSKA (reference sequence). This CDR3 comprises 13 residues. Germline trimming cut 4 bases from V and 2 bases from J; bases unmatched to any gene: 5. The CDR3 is CSAMGTAPYEQYF. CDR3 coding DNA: TGCAGTGCTATGGGGACAGCTCCCTACGAGCAGTACTTC.

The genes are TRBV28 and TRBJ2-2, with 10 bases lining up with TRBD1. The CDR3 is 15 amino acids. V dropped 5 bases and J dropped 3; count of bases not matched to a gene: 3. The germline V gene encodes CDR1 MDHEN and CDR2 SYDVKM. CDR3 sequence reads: CASSDGQGDTGELFF. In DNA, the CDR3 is TGTGCCAGCAGTGACGGACAGGGGGACACCGGGGAGCTGTTTTTT.

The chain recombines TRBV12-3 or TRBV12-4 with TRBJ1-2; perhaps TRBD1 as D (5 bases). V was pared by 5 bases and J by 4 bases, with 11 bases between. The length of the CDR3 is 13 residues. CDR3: CASSGGRAYGYTF. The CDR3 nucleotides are TGTGCCAGCAGTGGCGGCAGGGCCTATGGCTACACCTTC.

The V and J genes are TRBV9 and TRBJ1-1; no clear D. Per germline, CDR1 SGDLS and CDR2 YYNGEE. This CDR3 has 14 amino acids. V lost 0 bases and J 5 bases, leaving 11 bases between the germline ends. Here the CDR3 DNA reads TGTGCCAGCAGCGTAGAGCACCGAGGTACTGAAGCTTTCTTT. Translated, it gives CASSVEHRGTEAFF.

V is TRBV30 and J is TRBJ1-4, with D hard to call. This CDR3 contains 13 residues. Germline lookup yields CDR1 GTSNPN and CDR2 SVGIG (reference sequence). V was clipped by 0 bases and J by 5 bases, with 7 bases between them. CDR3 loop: CAWSVRENEKLFF. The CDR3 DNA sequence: TGTGCCTGGAGTGTACGGGAGAATGAAAAACTGTTTTTT.

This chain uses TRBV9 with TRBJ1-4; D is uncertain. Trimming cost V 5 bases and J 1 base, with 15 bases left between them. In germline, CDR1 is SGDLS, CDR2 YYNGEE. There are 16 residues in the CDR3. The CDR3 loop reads CASRPGRDGTNEKLFF. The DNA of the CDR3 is TGTGCCAGCAGGCCCGGACGAGACGGAACTAATGAAAAACTGTTTTTT.

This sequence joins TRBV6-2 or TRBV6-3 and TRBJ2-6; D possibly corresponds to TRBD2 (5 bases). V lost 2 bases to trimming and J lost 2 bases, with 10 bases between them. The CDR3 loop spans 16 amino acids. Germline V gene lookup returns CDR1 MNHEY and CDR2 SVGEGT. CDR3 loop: CASSYQRAPGANVLTF. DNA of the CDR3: TGTGCCAGCAGTTACCAGAGGGCGCCTGGGGCCAACGTCCTGACTTTC.

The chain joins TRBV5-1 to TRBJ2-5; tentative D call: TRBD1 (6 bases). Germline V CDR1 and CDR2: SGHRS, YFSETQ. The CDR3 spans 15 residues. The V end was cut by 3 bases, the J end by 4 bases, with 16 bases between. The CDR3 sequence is CASSSPQGLSETQYF. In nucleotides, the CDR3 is TGCGCCAGCAGCTCGCCTCAGGGGCTCTCAGAGACCCAGTACTTC.

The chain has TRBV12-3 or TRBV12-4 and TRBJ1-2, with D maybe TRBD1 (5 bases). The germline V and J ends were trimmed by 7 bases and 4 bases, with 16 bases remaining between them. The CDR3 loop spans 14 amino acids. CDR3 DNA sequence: TGTGCCAGCACCGAGGGCTTGGGGACCTATGGCTACACCTTC. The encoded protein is CASTEGLGTYGYTF.

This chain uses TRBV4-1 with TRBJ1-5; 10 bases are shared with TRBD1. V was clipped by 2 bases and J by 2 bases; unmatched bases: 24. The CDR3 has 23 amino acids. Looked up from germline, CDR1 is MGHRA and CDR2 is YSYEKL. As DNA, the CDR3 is TGCGCCAGCAGCCAAAGTCCGGGACAGGGGAGTCGGGACGTCGGGAGACGCAATCAGCCCCAGCATTTT. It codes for CASSQSPGQGSRDVGRRNQPQHF.

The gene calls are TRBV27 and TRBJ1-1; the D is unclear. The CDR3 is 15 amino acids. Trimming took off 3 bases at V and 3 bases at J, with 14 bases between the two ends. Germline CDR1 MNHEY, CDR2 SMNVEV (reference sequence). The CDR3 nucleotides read TGTGCCAGCAGTTTGAGTACGGGGATGTACACTGAAGCTTTCTTT. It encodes CASSLSTGMYTEAFF.

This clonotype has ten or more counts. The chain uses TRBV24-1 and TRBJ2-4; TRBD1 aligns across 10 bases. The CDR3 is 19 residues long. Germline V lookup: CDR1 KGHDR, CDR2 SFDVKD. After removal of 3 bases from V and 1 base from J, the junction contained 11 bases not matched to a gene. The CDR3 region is CATSDLGQGIKEAKNIQYF. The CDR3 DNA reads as TGTGCCACCAGTGATCTGGGACAGGGGATAAAGGAGGCCAAAAACATTCAGTACTTC.

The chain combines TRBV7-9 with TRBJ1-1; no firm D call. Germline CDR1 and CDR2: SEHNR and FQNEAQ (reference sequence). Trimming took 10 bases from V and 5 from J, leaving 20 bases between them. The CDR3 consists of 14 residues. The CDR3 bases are TGTGCCACCAAGGGAGGGCGGGTTGGAACTGAAGCTTTCTTT. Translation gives CATKGGRVGTEAFF. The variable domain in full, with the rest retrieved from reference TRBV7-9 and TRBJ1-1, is DTGVSQNPRHKITKRGQNVTFRCDPISEHNRLYWYRQTLGQGPEFLTYFQNEAQLEKSRLLSDRFSAERPKGSFSTLEIQRTEQGDSAMYLCATKGGRVGTEAFFGQGTRLTVV.

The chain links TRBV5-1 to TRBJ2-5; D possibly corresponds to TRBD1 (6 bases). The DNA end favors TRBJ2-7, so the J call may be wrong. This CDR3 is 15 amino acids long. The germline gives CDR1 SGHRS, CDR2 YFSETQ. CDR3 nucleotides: TGCGCCAGCAGCTTGGAAGGGGGTCCTTGGTACGAGCAGTACTTC. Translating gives CASSLEGGPWYEQYF.

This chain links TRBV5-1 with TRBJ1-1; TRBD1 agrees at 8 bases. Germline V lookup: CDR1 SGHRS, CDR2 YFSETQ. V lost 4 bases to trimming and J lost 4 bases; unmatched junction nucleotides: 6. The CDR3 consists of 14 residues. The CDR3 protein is CASSPGQVATEAFF. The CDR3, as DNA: TGCGCCAGCAGCCCGGGACAGGTGGCCACTGAAGCTTTCTTT.

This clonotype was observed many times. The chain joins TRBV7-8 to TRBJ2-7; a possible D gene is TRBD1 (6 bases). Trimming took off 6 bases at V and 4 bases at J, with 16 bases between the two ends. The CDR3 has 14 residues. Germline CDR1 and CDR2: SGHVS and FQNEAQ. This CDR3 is CASSPRTVLYEQYF. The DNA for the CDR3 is TGTGCCAGCAGTCCCAGGACAGTTTTGTACGAGCAGTACTTC.

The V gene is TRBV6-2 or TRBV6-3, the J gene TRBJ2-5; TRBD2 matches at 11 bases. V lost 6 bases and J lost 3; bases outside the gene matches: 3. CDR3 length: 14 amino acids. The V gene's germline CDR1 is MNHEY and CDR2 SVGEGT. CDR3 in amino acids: CASRLAGGKETQYF. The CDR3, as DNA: TGTGCCAGCAGGCTAGCGGGGGGTAAAGAGACCCAGTACTTC.